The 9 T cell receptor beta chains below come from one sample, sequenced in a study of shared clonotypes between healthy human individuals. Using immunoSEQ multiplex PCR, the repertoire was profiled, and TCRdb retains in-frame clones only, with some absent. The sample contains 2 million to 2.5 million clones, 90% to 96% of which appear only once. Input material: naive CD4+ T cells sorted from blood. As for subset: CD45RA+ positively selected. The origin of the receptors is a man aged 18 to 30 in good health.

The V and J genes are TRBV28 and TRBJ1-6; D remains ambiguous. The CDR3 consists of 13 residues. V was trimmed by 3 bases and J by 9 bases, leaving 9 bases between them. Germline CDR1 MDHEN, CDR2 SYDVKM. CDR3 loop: CASSFLLPSPLHF. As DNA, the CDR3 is TGTGCCAGCAGTTTTTTGCTCCCTTCACCCCTCCACTTT.

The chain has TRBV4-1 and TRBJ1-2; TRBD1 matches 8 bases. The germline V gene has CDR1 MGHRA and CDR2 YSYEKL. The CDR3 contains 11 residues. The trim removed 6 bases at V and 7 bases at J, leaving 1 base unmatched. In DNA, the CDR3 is TGCGCCAGCAGACAGGGGGTTGGCTACACCTTC. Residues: CASRQGVGYTF.

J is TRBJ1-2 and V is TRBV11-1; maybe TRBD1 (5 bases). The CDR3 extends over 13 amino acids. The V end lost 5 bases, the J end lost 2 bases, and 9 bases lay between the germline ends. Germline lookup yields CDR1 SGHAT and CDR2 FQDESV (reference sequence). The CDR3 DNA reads TGTGCCAGCAGCCTGGACAAGAACTATGGCTACACCTTC. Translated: CASSLDKNYGYTF.

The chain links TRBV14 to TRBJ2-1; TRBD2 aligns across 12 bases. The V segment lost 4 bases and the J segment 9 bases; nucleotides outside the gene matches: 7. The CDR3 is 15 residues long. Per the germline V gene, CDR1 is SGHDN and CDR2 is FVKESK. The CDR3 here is CASSRSSGGASEQFF. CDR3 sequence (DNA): TGTGCCAGCAGCCGGTCTAGCGGGGGGGCCAGTGAGCAGTTCTTC.

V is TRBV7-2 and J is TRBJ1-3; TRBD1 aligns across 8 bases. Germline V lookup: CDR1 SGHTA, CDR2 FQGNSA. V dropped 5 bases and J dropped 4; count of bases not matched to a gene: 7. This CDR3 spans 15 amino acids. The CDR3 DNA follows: TGTGCCAGCAGCACTCAGACAGGGGCGGGAAACACCATATATTTT. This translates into CASSTQTGAGNTIYF.

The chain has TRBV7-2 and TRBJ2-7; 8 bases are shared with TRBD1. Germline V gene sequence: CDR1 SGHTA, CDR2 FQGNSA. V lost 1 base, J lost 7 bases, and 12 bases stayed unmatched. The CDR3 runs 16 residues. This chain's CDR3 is CASSLVGTGIYREQYF. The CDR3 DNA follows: TGTGCCAGCAGCTTAGTAGGGACAGGCATCTATCGGGAGCAGTACTTC.

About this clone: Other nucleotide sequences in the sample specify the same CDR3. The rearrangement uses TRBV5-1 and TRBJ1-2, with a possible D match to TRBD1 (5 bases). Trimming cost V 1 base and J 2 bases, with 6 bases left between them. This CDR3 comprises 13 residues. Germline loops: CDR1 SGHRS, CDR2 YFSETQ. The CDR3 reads CASSLPGNYGYTF. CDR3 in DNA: TGCGCCAGCAGCTTGCCAGGGAACTATGGCTACACCTTC. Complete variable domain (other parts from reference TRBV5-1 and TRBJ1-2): KAGVTQTPRYLIKTRGQQVTLSCSPISGHRSVSWYQQTPGQGLQFLFEYFSETQRNKGNFPGRFSGRQFSNSRSEMNVSTLELGDSALYLCASSLPGNYGYTFGSGTRLTVV.

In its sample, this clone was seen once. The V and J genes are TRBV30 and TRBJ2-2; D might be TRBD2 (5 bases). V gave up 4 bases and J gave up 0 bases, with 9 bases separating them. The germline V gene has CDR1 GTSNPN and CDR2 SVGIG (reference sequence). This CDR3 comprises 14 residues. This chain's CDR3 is CAWKERSNTGELFF. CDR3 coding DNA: TGTGCCTGGAAGGAGCGGTCGAACACCGGGGAGCTGTTTTTT.

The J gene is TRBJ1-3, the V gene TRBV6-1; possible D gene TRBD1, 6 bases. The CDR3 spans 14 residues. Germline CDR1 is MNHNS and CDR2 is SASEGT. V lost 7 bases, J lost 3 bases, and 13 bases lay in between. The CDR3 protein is CASTRLDSGNTIYF. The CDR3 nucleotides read TGTGCCAGCACCCGGCTGGACAGTGGAAACACCATATATTTT.